This TCR beta chain was obtained from a study of cytotoxic CD8 clonotypes in ibrutinib-treated CLL (dated by TCRdb to the early 2020s). About the full investigation: The cohort was composed of some ten relapsed/refractory and about 15 treatment-naive patients; IGHV unmutated status was identified in 17 patients. All remission and progressive disease samples were collected while patients were still receiving ibrutinib. Cryopreserved peripheral blood mononuclear cells were collected at three points: before therapy, at response, and at either sustained remission or disease progression. Responses were partial in approximately 24 patients and complete in 2; after median roughly 69 months follow-up, some 15 stayed in remission and approximately twelve progressed. An average of about 250,000 productive templates and 94,082 productive rearrangements was obtained per sample. Response samples were taken after a median of 12 months on treatment, ranging from about 6 to 40 months. Of the approximately 90 participants in the trial, roughly 25 had longitudinal samples available. Points the paper makes about the study in general: Public clonotypes were found to be uncommon and were observed to contract or remain stable during treatment; the increase in clonality was shown to reflect expansion of private clonotypes at ibrutinib response. Clonality rose at ibrutinib response, remained stable during sustained remission, and dropped back toward baseline at progression. Lymph node repertoires were not examined, and the timing of sampling was not matched between patients in sustained remission and those whose disease progressed. Baseline clonality was found to be higher than that of age-matched healthy donors and was strongly correlated with circulating CD8+ T-cell counts.

A MiSeq instrument was used for deep resolution sequencing, which targeted depths ranging from 1 in 1 million up to 1 in 200,000 T cells, with coverage averaging 10x for each clonotype. TCR beta libraries were generated with the immunoSEQ hsTCRB Kit. Under the source paper's analysis protocol: Data were analyzed with ImmunoSEQ Data Assistant and ImmunoSEQ Analyzer, with V, D and J genes assigned per IMGT definitions. Clonality, which ranges from 0 to 1, was calculated as one minus the normalized Shannon entropy of productive rearrangement frequencies. Only overrepresented clonotypes making up at least 0.05% of the repertoire of each patient were included in the public clonotype analysis. Fewer than 15 repertoires from age-matched healthy donors, obtained from immuneACCESS, served as clonality controls. This immuneACCESS table, as held by TCRdb, lists in-frame sequences with V and J called but not all clones. Of the missing ones, under half trace to an unresolved V gene in checked studies; the others have no known cause. The V and J calls and clone size are taken from that table; D and trimming were inferred from the DNA. For this sample the table gives 150,000 to 200,000 clones, of which about 72% were detected only once. The ten largest clonotypes hold 10% to 15% of the sample.

As to this clone: The specificity of this receptor is unknown. Per-nucleotide qualities are absent, and no much larger clonotype sits a single base away.

Interpreted using the paper, the time point label stands for: 24 months on ibrutinib. Roughly 2.2 micrograms of genomic DNA were extracted from cryopreserved PBMCs for TCR beta library preparation. High-throughput TCR beta sequencing was performed on longitudinal blood samples from CLL patients receiving ibrutinib monotherapy. Patients were enrolled in a phase 2 open-label single-center ibrutinib monotherapy trial. From the cysteine through the phenylalanine, the CDR3 covers 15 amino acids. Here the CDR3 DNA is all that survives: 45 bases in frame from base 1. CDR1 and CDR2, per the germline V gene (reference sequence), are MNHEY and SMNVEV. The trim is 2 bases for V and 8 bases for J, with a gap of 15 bases between the germline ends.

This sample comprised PBMCs, obtained after 24 months of ibrutinib treatment. The sequence came from a human donor with chronic lymphocytic leukemia. The rearrangement joined TRBV27 to TRBJ1-4; the D gene is perhaps TRBD1, from 6 matching bases. CDR3 loop: CASSLVAGAVEKLFF. The DNA reads as follows: TGTGCCAGCAGTTTAGTTGCAGGGGCGGTAGAAAAACTGTTTTTT.